This TCR beta chain stems from a study of OX40 agonist ivuxolimab in advanced cancers. Study background: From roughly 20 to 79 years was the age range, with a mean of around 54 years, and about 78% were male.

The CDR3 has 13 amino acids. The V gene's germline CDR1 is SSHAT and CDR2 FNYEAQ (reference sequence). Note on this clone: Its target is unknown. One end of the junction fails to match germline, which may point to a read error.

Profiled with immunoSEQ multiplex PCR; TCRdb holds only in-frame clones, not every one. The sample includes about 19,000 clones, roughly 70% of them seen just once. Study-level points and caveats: At doses 0.1 to 3.0 mg/kg, CD4+ and CD8+ clones expanded.

This rearrangement joins TRBV7-7 to TRBJ1-6, with D tentatively TRBD1 (5 bases). Sequencing was performed on CD4+ or CD8+ T cells sorted from blood, taken in a trial of the OX40 agonist ivuxolimab. The receptor was derived from an adult with an advanced solid tumor such as melanoma, head and neck, liver or kidney cancer. CDR3 residues: CASSLGERSPLHF. The CDR3 bases are TGTGCTAGCAGCTTGGGGGAGAGGTCACCCCTCCACTTT.